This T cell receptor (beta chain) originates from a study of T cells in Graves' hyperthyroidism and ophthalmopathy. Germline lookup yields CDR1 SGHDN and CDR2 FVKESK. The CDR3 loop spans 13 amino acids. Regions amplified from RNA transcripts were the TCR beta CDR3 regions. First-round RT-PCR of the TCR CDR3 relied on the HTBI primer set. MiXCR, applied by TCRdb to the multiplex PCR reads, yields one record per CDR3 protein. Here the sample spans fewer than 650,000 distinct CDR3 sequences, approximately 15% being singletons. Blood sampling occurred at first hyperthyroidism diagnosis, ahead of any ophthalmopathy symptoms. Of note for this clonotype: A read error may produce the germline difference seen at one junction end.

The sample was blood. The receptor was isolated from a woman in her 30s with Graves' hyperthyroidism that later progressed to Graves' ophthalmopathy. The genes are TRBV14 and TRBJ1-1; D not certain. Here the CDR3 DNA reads TGTGCCAGCAGTCAAGTGGCCGGAGCTGAGGCTTTCTTT. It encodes CASSQVAGAEAFF.